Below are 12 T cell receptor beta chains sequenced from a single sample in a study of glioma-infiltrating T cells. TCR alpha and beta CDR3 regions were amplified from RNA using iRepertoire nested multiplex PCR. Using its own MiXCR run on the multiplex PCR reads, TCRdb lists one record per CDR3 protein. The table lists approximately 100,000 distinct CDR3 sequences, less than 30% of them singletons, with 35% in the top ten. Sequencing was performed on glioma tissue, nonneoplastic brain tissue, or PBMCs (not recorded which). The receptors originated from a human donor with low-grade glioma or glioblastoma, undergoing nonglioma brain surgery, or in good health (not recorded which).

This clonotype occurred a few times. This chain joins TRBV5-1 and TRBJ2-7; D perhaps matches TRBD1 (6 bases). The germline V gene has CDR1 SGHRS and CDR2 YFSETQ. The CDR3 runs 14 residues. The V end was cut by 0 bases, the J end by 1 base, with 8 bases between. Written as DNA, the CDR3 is TGCGCCAGCAGCTTGGGACAGGTATCCTACGAGCAGTACTTC. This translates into CASSLGQVSYEQYF.

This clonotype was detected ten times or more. CDR3 region: CSATEEPKEQYF. CDR3 nucleotides: TGCAGTGCCACGGAGGAACCCAAGGAGCAGTACTTC. The chain uses TRBV20-1 and TRBJ2-7; D is possibly TRBD2 (5 bases). The CDR3 contains 12 residues. Trimming took off 6 bases at V and 7 bases at J, with 16 bases between the two ends. CDR1 and CDR2 (germline): DFQATT, SNEGSKA (reference sequence).

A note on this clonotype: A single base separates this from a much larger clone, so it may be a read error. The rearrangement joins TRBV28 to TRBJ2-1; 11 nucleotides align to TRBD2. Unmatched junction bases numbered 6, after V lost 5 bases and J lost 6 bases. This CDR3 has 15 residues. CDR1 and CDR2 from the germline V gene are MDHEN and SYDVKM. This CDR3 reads CASSLGTSGPNEQFF. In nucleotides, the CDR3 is TGTGCCAGCAGTCTCGGGACTAGCGGTCCCAATGAGCAGTTCTTC.

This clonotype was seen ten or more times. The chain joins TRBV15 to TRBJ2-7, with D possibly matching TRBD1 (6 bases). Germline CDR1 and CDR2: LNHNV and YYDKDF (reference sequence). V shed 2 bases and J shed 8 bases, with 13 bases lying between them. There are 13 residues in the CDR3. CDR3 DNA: TGTGCCACCAGCAGACAAAACAGGGTCAAGCAGTACTTC. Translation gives CATSRQNRVKQYF.

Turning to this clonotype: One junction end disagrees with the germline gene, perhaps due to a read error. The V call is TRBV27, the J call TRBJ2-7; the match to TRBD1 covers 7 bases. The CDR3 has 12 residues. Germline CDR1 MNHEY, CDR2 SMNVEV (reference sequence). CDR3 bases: TGTGCCGGCAGTTTAGCGACAGGGTCGTTATACTTC. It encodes CAGSLATGSLYF.

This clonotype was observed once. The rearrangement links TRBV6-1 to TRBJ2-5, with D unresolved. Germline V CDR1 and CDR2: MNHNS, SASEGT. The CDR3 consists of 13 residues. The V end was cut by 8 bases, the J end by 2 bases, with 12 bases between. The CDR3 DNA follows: TGTGCCAGCTGTAGGATTAGGCAAGAGACCCAGTACTTC. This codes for CASCRIRQETQYF.

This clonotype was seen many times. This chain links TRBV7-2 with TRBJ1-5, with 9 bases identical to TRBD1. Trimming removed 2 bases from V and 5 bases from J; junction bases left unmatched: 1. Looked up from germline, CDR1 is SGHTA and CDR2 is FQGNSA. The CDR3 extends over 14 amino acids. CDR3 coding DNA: TGTGCCAGCAGCTTAACAGGGGGCTATCAGCCCCAGCATTTT. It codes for CASSLTGGYQPQHF.

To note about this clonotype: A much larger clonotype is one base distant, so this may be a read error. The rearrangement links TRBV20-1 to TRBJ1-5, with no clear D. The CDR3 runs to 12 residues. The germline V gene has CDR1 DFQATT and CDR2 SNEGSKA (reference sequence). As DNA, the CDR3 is TGCGGTGCTAGACAAAGCAATCAGCCCCAGCATTTT. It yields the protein CGARQSNQPQHF.

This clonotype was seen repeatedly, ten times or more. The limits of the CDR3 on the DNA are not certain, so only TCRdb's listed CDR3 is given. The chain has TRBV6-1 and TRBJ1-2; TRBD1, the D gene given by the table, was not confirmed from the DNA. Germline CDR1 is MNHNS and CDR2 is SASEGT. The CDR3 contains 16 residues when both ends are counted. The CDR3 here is CASSSSDRGRNYGYTF.

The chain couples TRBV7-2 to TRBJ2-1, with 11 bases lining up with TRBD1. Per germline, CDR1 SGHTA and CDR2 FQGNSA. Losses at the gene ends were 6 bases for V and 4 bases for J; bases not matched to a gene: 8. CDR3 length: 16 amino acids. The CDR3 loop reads CASRGTGGGYYNEQFF. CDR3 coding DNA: TGTGCCAGCAGGGGGACAGGGGGAGGGTATTACAATGAGCAGTTCTTC.

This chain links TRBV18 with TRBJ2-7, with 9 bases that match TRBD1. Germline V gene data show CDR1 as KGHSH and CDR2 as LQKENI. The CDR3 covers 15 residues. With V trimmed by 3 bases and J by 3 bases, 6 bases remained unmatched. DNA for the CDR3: TGTGCCAGCTCACCGCAGGGACAGGGAGGCTACGAGCAGTACTTC. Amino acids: CASSPQGQGGYEQYF.

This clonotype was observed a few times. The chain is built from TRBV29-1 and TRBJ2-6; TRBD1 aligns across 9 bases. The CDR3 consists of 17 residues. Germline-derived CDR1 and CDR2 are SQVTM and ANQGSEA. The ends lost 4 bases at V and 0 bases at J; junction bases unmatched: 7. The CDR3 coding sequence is TGCAGCGTTGCCGGGACAGGGCATTCCTCTGGGGCCAACGTCCTGACTTTC. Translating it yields CSVAGTGHSSGANVLTF.